These T cell receptor beta chains were read from a single sample in a study of tumor-infiltrating lymphocytes in primary liver carcinoma. Each CDR3 protein is one row after TCRdb ran MiXCR on the multiplex PCR reads. The table shows about 180,000 distinct CDR3 sequences, with roughly 60% occurring only once. What was sequenced was peripheral blood. These receptors all stem from a man between 40 and 49 years old with primary liver carcinoma and hepatitis B virus infection. Each CDR3 is given with its conserved first and last residue. D genes are given only for firm matches. Size is omitted from some rows. Given values are once, few, many or a class for expanded clones.

>TRBJ2-2|-|-|TRBV11-2
CASSLKQDTGELFF
TGTGCCAGCAGCTTAAAACAGGACACCGGGGAGCTGTTTTTC
>TRBJ2-3|-|-|TRBV12-3/TRBV12-4
CASSSRALTQYF
TGTGCCAGCAGCTCCCGAGCTTTGACGCAGTACTTT
>TRBJ1-6|few|-|TRBV10-3
CAISDRDSPLHF
TGTGCCATCAGTGACAGGGATTCACCCCTCCACTTT
>TRBJ1-2|-|-|TRBV5-6
CASSSIDRVLGYTF
TGTGCCAGCAGTTCTATCGACAGAGTTTTAGGCTACACCTTC
>TRBJ2-3|-|TRBD2|TRBV4-1
CTSSQEPSGTDTQYF
TGTACCAGCAGCCAAGAGCCTAGCGGTACAGATACGCAGTATTTT
>TRBJ2-3|-|TRBD2|TRBV10-1
CASSERGVDTQYF
TGCGCCAGCAGTGAGCGGGGGGTAGATACGCAGTATTTT
>TRBJ2-2|-|-|TRBV6-1
CASNAADANTWELFF
TGTGCCAGCAATGCAGCGGACGCGAACACCTGGGAGCTGTTTTTT
>TRBJ2-3|few|-|TRBV6-1
CASSESGYTDTQYF
TGTGCCAGCAGTGAGAGCGGGTACACAGATACGCAGTATTTT
>TRBJ2-4|-|TRBD1|TRBV29-1
CSATGTEDIRYF
TGCAGCGCAACCGGGACAGAGGACATTCGGTACTTC
>TRBJ2-3|-|TRBD2|TRBV12-3/TRBV12-4
CASSLYSGPSTDTQYF
TGTGCCAGCAGTTTATATAGCGGGCCTAGCACAGATACGCAGTATTTT
>TRBJ1-2|-|-|TRBV24-1
CATSAGSYGYTF
TGTGCCACCAGTGCGGGCAGCTATGGCTACACCTTC
>TRBJ2-1|many|-|TRBV29-1
CSVEDLRRAKANEQFF
TGCAGCGTTGAAGATCTAAGGAGAGCCAAGGCGAATGAGCAGTTCTTC
>TRBJ2-1|-|TRBD2|TRBV6-1
CASSSQARLAGFSNEQFF
TGTGCCAGCAGTTCCCAAGCTCGACTAGCGGGATTCTCTAATGAGCAGTTCTTC
>TRBJ2-7|-|-|TRBV4-1
CASSQEAGDSYEQYF
TGCGCCAGCAGCCAAGAGGCCGGGGACTCCTACGAGCAGTACTTC
>TRBJ2-7|-|-|TRBV5-6
CAISLVYSYEQYF
TGTGCCATCAGCTTGGTATACTCCTACGAGCAGTACTTC
>TRBJ2-5|-|TRBD1|TRBV19
CASHRTGQETQYF
TGTGCCAGCCACCGGACAGGACAAGAGACCCAGTACTTC
>TRBJ2-1|-|-|TRBV11-2
CAISSGHGSWYEQFF
TGTGCCATCAGCTCGGGACATGGCTCATGGTATGAGCAGTTCTTC
>TRBJ2-5|few|-|TRBV5-6
CASSRMGPETQYF
TGTGCCAGCTCGCGGATGGGCCCAGAGACCCAGTACTTC
>TRBJ2-7|few|-|TRBV12-3/TRBV12-4
CASSSSQWAYEQYF
TGTGCCAGCAGTTCATCCCAATGGGCCTACGAGCAGTACTTC
>TRBJ1-5|-|-|TRBV29-1
CSVGGVGQPQHF
TGCAGCGTTGGGGGGGTGGGTCAGCCCCAGCATTTT
>TRBJ1-5|-|TRBD1|TRBV6-5
CASSYPITDRDGNQPQHF
TGTGCCAGCAGTTACCCTATAACCGACAGGGACGGCAATCAGCCCCAGCATTTT
>TRBJ2-7|-|-|TRBV5-6
CASSFGEVPTYEQYF
TGTGCCAGCAGCTTCGGTGAGGTCCCGACCTACGAGCAGTACTTC
>TRBJ2-4|many|-|TRBV11-2
CASNENSQGVAKNIQYF
TGTGCCAGCAACGAGAACTCGCAGGGAGTAGCCAAAAACATTCAGTACTTC
>TRBJ2-3|-|TRBD2|TRBV6-1
CASGGGLARTTDTQYF
TGTGCCAGCGGAGGGGGACTAGCGAGGACCACAGATACGCAGTATTTT